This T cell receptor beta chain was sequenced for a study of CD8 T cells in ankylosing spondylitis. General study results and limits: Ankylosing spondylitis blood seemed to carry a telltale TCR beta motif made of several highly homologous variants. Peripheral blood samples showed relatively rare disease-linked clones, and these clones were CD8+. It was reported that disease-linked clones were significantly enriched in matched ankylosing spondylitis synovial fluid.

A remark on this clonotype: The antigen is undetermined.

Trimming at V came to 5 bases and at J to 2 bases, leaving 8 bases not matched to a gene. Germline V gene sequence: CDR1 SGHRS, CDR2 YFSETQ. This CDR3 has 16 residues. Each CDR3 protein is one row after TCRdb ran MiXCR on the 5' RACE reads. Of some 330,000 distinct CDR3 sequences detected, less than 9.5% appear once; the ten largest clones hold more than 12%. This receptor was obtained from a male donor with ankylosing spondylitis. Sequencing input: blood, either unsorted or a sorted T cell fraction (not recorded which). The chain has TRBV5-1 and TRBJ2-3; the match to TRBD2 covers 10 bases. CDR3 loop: CASRVRAGGATDTQYF. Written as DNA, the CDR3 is TGCGCCAGCAGGGTCAGAGCGGGAGGGGCCACAGATACGCAGTATTTT.